What follows are 3 T cell receptor beta chains derived from one specimen sequenced in a study of control samples from healthy donors and cancer patients. Sequenced by immunoSEQ multiplex PCR; TCRdb stores in-frame clones only, minus some. The data contain fewer than 50,000 clones, approximately 94% of them singletons. The sequencing sample was made of PBMCs. Source of these receptors: a man aged 25-45 years with colorectal cancer.

This chain uses TRBV6-5 with TRBJ1-2; D gene ambiguous. CDR1 is MNHEY and CDR2 is SVGAGI in the germline V gene. V was clipped by 8 bases and J by 4 bases, with 14 bases between them. CDR3 length: 13 residues. In nucleotides, the CDR3 is TGTGCCAGCGGCCGGTGGGATACCTATGGCTACACCTTC. This sequence encodes CASGRWDTYGYTF.

This clone has only a few counts. This chain joins TRBV5-4 and TRBJ2-7; D possibly corresponds to TRBD2 (6 bases). CDR1 and CDR2 (germline): SGHNT, YYREEE (reference sequence). The CDR3 has 15 residues. V lost 4 bases to trimming and J lost 2 bases, with 16 bases between them. The CDR3, as DNA: TGTGCCAGCAGCCTGGGGGACTTGGGAGCCTACGAGCAGTACTTC. Its protein is CASSLGDLGAYEQYF.

This sequence joins TRBV2 and TRBJ1-1; D is undetermined. Trimming left V 4 bases short and J 8 bases short, with 11 bases between. This CDR3 comprises 12 residues. Germline CDR1 SNHLY, CDR2 FYNNEI. The CDR3 nucleotides read TGTGCCAGCAGTGTTGGTGTGGGGGAAGCTTTCTTT. It translates to CASSVGVGEAFF.